This is a list of T cell receptor beta chains from one sample in a study of cytomegalovirus exposure and HLA in healthy donors. The data were produced by immunoSEQ multiplex PCR, yet TCRdb's version contains in-frame clones alone and is incomplete. The sample gives more than 90,000 clones, 55% to 70% of which show up once; 2% to 2.5% is in the top ten. Source material: PBMCs. The receptors shown here come from a woman in her 30s in good health and CMV-seronegative. Each CDR3 is given with its conserved first and last residue. A D gene is named only where the DNA matches it firmly. The size entry is marked missing in some rows and otherwise reads once, few, many or a size class.

NA 13 TRBJ2-7 TRBD2 TRBV18 CASSLAVSYEQYF TGTGCCAGCTCGCTAGCGGTCTCCTACGAGCAGTACTTC
NA 13 TRBJ1-5 TRBD1 TRBV6-5 CASSRQGIQPQHF TGTGCCAGCAGTAGACAGGGTATTCAGCCCCAGCATTTT
NA 14 TRBJ2-1 NA TRBV29-1 CSTDAGPGTNEQFF TGCAGCACTGACGCGGGACCCGGGACCAATGAGCAGTTCTTC
NA 12 TRBJ2-5 NA TRBV7-9 CASSFSQETQYF TGTGCCAGCAGCTTTTCACAAGAGACCCAGTACTTC
NA 13 TRBJ2-1 NA TRBV9 CASSVERYNEQFF TGTGCCAGCAGCGTAGAACGGTACAATGAGCAGTTCTTC
NA 13 TRBJ1-1 TRBD1 TRBV4-1 CASSQDPTGEAFF TGCGCCAGCAGCCAAGACCCGACAGGGGAAGCTTTCTTT
NA 15 TRBJ2-7 TRBD2 TRBV10-3 CAISDSGRSTYEQYF TGTGCCATCAGTGACAGCGGGAGGAGTACCTACGAGCAGTACTTC
NA 16 TRBJ1-1 NA TRBV2 CASSEARGGALGEAFF TGTGCCAGCAGTGAAGCGAGAGGGGGGGCGCTTGGTGAAGCTTTCTTT
NA 13 TRBJ1-1 NA TRBV6-6 CASKGVGNTEAFF TGTGCCAGCAAAGGGGTCGGGAACACTGAAGCTTTCTTT
NA 15 TRBJ2-5 TRBD1 TRBV25-1 CASSDLGTDQETQYF TGTGCCAGCAGTGACCTGGGGACAGACCAAGAGACCCAGTACTTC
NA 13 TRBJ2-5 NA TRBV15 CATSSSSRETQYF TGTGCCACCAGCAGTTCGTCGAGAGAGACCCAGTACTTC
NA 16 TRBJ1-5 TRBD1 TRBV7-2 CASSLAGTGSNQPQHF TGTGCCAGCAGCTTAGCCGGGACAGGTAGCAATCAGCCCCAGCATTTT
NA 17 TRBJ2-2 TRBD1 TRBV9 CASSVNIGTGNTGELFF TGTGCCAGCAGCGTAAATATCGGGACAGGGAACACCGGGGAGCTGTTTTTT
NA 18 TRBJ2-3 TRBD2 TRBV4-1 CASSHLIAGEGVADTQYF TGCGCCAGCAGCCATCTTATAGCGGGAGAAGGGGTCGCAGATACGCAGTATTTT
once 16 TRBJ2-1 TRBD1 TRBV4-1 CASSRTTGRTYNEQFF TGCGCCAGCAGCCGAACGACAGGGCGGACCTACAATGAGCAGTTCTTC
NA 14 TRBJ2-1 NA TRBV6-6 CASNRGGSYNEQFF TGTGCCAGTAATAGGGGGGGGTCCTACAATGAGCAGTTCTTC
NA 15 TRBJ2-1 NA TRBV30 CAWSWEDPMGNEQFF TGTGCCTGGAGTTGGGAGGATCCCATGGGGAATGAGCAGTTCTTC
NA 15 TRBJ1-4 NA TRBV5-1 CASSLDRALNEKLFF TGCGCCAGCAGCTTAGATCGAGCTCTTAATGAAAAACTGTTTTTT
NA 19 TRBJ2-1 TRBD2 TRBV16 CASSQSLGTSGSGYNEQFF TGTGCCAGCAGCCAATCTCTCGGGACTAGCGGGAGCGGTTACAATGAGCAGTTCTTC
NA 13 TRBJ2-1 TRBD2 TRBV6-6 CASSVREEDEQFF TGTGCCAGCAGTGTTCGGGAGGAAGATGAGCAGTTCTTC
NA 14 TRBJ1-1 NA TRBV7-2 CASSIGGGWTEAFF TGTGCCAGCAGCATCGGGGGGGGATGGACTGAAGCTTTCTTT
few 18 TRBJ2-1 TRBD1 TRBV5-4 CASSLRTIPGQSYNEQFF TGTGCCAGCAGCTTGCGAACAATTCCGGGACAGTCCTACAATGAGCAGTTCTTC
NA 14 TRBJ1-4 NA TRBV30 CAWSRWGGNEEPFF TGTGCCTGGTCCCGCTGGGGGGGGAATGAAGAACCGTTTTTT
NA 13 TRBJ1-1 NA TRBV18 CASSRQANTEAFF TGTGCCAGCTCGCGACAGGCGAACACTGAAGCTTTCTTT
NA 13 TRBJ2-7 NA TRBV28 CASSRGSSYEQYF TGTGCCAGCAGCCGGGGTAGCTCCTACGAGCAGTACTTC
NA 13 TRBJ2-7 TRBD2 TRBV11-1 CASSLEWGGEQYF TGTGCCAGCAGCTTAGAATGGGGGGGCGAGCAGTACTTC
NA 14 TRBJ1-5 NA TRBV19 CASSMRQSNQPQHF TGTGCCAGTAGTATGAGGCAGAGCAATCAGCCCCAGCATTTT
NA 14 TRBJ2-1 NA TRBV5-8 CASSFNQVANEQFF TGTGCCAGCAGCTTCAACCAGGTCGCTAATGAGCAGTTCTTC
NA 17 TRBJ2-6 NA TRBV19 CASSKETAFSGANVLTF TGTGCCAGTAGTAAAGAGACAGCGTTCTCTGGGGCCAACGTCCTGACTTTC
NA 12 TRBJ1-1 NA TRBV19 CATKQGNTEAFF TGTGCCACTAAGCAGGGGAACACTGAAGCTTTCTTT
NA 15 TRBJ2-1 TRBD1 TRBV28 CASSIAGGSYNEQFF TGTGCCAGCAGTATAGCAGGGGGCTCCTACAATGAGCAGTTCTTC
NA 16 TRBJ2-1 TRBD2 TRBV19 CASSSPSGRAGGEQFF TGTGCCAGTAGTAGCCCTAGCGGGAGGGCCGGGGGTGAGCAGTTCTTC
NA 15 TRBJ2-7 NA TRBV5-1 CASSLATSGYYEQYF TGCGCCAGCAGCTTGGCCACAAGCGGCTACTACGAGCAGTACTTC
NA 13 TRBJ1-2 NA TRBV28 CASSAGSGYGYTF TGTGCCAGCAGTGCAGGGTCGGGCTATGGCTACACCTTC
NA 15 TRBJ1-6 NA TRBV27 CASRDRGLNNSPLHF TGTGCCAGCAGAGACCGGGGATTGAATAATTCACCCCTCCACTTT
NA 13 TRBJ2-7 NA TRBV13 CASSPRTTYEQYF TGTGCCAGCAGCCCCCGGACAACCTACGAGCAGTACTTC
NA 13 TRBJ1-1 TRBD1 TRBV30 CAWSAGQGGEAFF TGTGCCTGGAGTGCCGGACAGGGAGGGGAAGCTTTCTTT
NA 13 TRBJ1-1 NA TRBV6-1 CASTYTGLAEAFF TGTGCCAGCACTTACACAGGGTTGGCTGAAGCTTTCTTT
few 17 TRBJ1-1 NA TRBV4-3 CASSQAFRAGVGTEAFF TGCGCCAGCAGCCAAGCATTTAGGGCAGGGGTGGGCACTGAAGCTTTCTTT
NA 16 TRBJ2-3 TRBD2 TRBV19 CASSPIAGVTSDTQYF TGTGCCAGTAGTCCTATAGCGGGAGTTACATCAGATACGCAGTATTTT
once 14 TRBJ2-7 NA TRBV25-1 CATNAETGAYEQYF TGTGCCACCAACGCCGAAACGGGTGCCTACGAGCAGTACTTC
NA 18 TRBJ2-2 TRBD1 TRBV11-2 CASSANVGTGRRTGELFF TGTGCCAGCAGCGCGAACGTTGGGACAGGGAGGAGGACCGGGGAGCTGTTTTTT
NA 12 TRBJ2-7 NA TRBV30 CAWAGSSYEQYF TGTGCCTGGGCCGGGTCCTCCTACGAGCAGTACTTC
NA 14 TRBJ1-1 NA TRBV14 CASSPLGGAGEAFF TGTGCCAGCAGCCCCCTGGGAGGGGCGGGTGAAGCTTTCTTT
NA 16 TRBJ2-1 NA TRBV27 CASTLRGAPPYNEQFF TGTGCCAGCACCCTCAGGGGGGCTCCCCCCTACAATGAGCAGTTCTTC
few 18 TRBJ2-1 NA TRBV19 CASSKPSASGSSYNEQFF TGTGCCAGTAGTAAGCCCTCGGCTTCGGGGAGCTCCTACAATGAGCAGTTCTTC
NA 15 TRBJ2-7 TRBD2 TRBV27 CASSFSPSGSYEQYF TGTGCCAGCAGTTTCTCTCCTAGCGGGAGCTACGAGCAGTACTTC
NA 15 TRBJ2-7 NA TRBV5-6 CASSLVPGSSYEQYF TGTGCCAGCAGCTTGGTTCCGGGGAGCTCCTACGAGCAGTACTTC
NA 18 TRBJ2-4 TRBD2 TRBV6-1 CASSAGLAGVLAKNIQYF TGTGCCAGCAGTGCAGGACTAGCGGGAGTACTAGCCAAAAACATTCAGTACTTC
NA 15 TRBJ2-3 TRBD2 TRBV7-2 CASSLQAGGVDTQYF TGTGCCAGCAGCCTGCAAGCGGGGGGGGTGGATACGCAGTATTTT
few 15 TRBJ1-5 NA TRBV2 CASSGRDNSNQPQHF TGTGCCAGCAGTGGCCGGGACAACAGCAATCAGCCCCAGCATTTT
NA 13 TRBJ1-1 NA TRBV6-6 CASSPRGQTEAFF TGTGCCAGCAGTCCCCGCGGCCAGACTGAAGCTTTCTTT
NA 14 TRBJ1-1 TRBD1 TRBV18 CASSQPGQDTEAFF TGTGCCAGCTCACAACCGGGACAGGACACTGAAGCTTTCTTT
NA 14 TRBJ2-2 NA TRBV5-1 CASSFYREGGELFF TGCGCCAGCAGCTTTTACAGGGAGGGCGGGGAGCTGTTTTTT
NA 13 TRBJ2-7 NA TRBV7-2 CASSLARSYEQYF TGTGCCAGCAGCTTAGCTAGATCCTACGAGCAGTACTTC
NA 20 TRBJ2-6 TRBD2 TRBV4-1 CASSQDPGLAEKSGANVLTF TGCGCCAGCAGCCAAGATCCGGGACTAGCGGAAAAATCTGGGGCCAACGTCCTGACTTTC
NA 14 TRBJ2-2 NA TRBV2 CASSEVKNTGELFF TGTGCCAGCAGTGAAGTAAAGAACACCGGGGAGCTGTTTTTT
few 18 TRBJ2-7 NA TRBV25-1 CASTPYEEAGPHSYEQYF TGTGCCAGCACCCCATATGAGGAGGCGGGGCCGCACTCCTACGAGCAGTACTTC
few 12 TRBJ2-3 NA TRBV30 CAWSVSGDTQYF TGTGCCTGGAGTGTATCGGGAGATACGCAGTATTTT